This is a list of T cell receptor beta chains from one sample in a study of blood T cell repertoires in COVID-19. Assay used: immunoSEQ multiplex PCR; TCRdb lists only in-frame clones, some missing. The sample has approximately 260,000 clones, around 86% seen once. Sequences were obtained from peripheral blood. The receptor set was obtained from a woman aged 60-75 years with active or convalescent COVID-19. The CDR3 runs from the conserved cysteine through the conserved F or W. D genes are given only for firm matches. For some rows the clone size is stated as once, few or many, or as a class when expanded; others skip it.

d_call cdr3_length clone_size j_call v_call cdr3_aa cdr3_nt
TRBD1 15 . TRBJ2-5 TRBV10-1 CASSTGQVGEETQYF TGCGCCAGCAGTACAGGACAGGTTGGTGAAGAGACCCAGTACTTC
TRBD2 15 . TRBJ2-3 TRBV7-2 CASSFTRGGSDTQYF TGTGCCAGCAGCTTCACGCGGGGGGGCTCAGATACGCAGTATTTT
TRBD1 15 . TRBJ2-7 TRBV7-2 CASSSYGTGIYEQYF TGTGCCAGCAGCTCCTACGGGACAGGGATATACGAGCAGTACTTC
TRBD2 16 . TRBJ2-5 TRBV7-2 CASSPLGVAGVETQYF TGTGCCAGCAGCCCCCTCGGGGTAGCGGGGGTAGAGACCCAGTACTTC
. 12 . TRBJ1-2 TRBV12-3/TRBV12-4 CASSFLGGGYTF TGTGCCAGCAGTTTCCTGGGGGGTGGCTACACCTTC
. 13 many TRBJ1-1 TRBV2 CASSIGQNTEAFF TGTGCCAGCAGTATCGGACAGAACACTGAAGCTTTCTTT
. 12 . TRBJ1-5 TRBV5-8 CASSTAHQPQHF TGTGCCAGCAGTACAGCTCATCAGCCCCAGCATTTT
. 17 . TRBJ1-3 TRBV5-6 CASSFSHTGFSGNTIYF TGTGCCAGCAGCTTTTCTCATACAGGGTTTTCTGGAAACACCATATATTTT
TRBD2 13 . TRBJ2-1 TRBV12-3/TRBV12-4 CASNTRLAGEQFF TGTGCCAGCAACACAAGACTAGCAGGTGAGCAGTTCTTC
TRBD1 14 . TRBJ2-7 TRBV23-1 CASSRKGASYEQYF TGCGCCAGCAGTCGGAAGGGGGCGTCATACGAGCAGTACTTC
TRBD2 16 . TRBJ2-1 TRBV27 CASSSSLAGTYNEQFF TGTGCCAGCAGTTCGTCCCTAGCGGGTACCTACAATGAGCAGTTCTTC
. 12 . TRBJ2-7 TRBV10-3 CAIRGSSYEQYF TGTGCCATCAGGGGGAGCTCCTACGAGCAGTACTTC
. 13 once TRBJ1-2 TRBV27 CASSESFGYGYTF TGTGCCAGCAGTGAGAGCTTCGGCTATGGCTACACCTTC
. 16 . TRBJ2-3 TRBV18 CASSPPAGASTDTQYF TGTGCCAGCTCACCACCGGCGGGGGCAAGCACAGATACGCAGTATTTT
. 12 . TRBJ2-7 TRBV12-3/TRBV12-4 CASGGQSYEQYF TGTGCCAGCGGTGGACAGTCCTACGAGCAGTACTTC
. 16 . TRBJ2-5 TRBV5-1 CASSLAGRAGKETQYF TGCGCCAGCAGCTTGGCCGGAAGGGCGGGGAAAGAGACCCAGTACTTC
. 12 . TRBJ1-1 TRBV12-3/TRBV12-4 CASTDKNTEAFF TGTGCCAGCACCGACAAGAACACTGAAGCTTTCTTT
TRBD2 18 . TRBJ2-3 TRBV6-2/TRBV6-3 CASSYSIKGLALTDTQYF TGTGCCAGCAGTTACTCGATAAAAGGACTAGCCCTAACAGATACGCAGTATTTT
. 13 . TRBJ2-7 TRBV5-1 CASSLSTGYEQYF TGCGCCAGCAGCTTGTCGACTGGGTACGAGCAGTACTTC
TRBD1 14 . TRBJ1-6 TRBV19 CASRTGGSDSPLHF TGTGCCAGTAGGACAGGGGGCTCTGATTCACCCCTCCACTTT
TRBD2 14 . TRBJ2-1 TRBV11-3 CASSVSGGYNEQFF TGTGCCAGCAGCGTTAGCGGGGGGTACAATGAGCAGTTCTTC
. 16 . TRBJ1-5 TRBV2 CASSSQGGGPNQPQHF TGTGCCAGCAGTAGCCAGGGAGGGGGTCCCAATCAGCCCCAGCATTTT
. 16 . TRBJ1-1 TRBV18 CASSPSSDTTNTEAFF TGTGCCAGCTCCCCTAGCTCCGACACCACGAACACTGAAGCTTTCTTT
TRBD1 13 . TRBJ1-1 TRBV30 CAWRRGRRTEAFF TGTGCCTGGAGGAGGGGGCGACGGACTGAAGCTTTCTTT
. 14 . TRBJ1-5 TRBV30 CAWSRTAGNQPQHF TGTGCCTGGAGTCGGACAGCCGGCAATCAGCCCCAGCATTTT
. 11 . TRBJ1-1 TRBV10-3 CAISESGGAFF TGTGCCATCAGTGAATCGGGGGGAGCTTTCTTT
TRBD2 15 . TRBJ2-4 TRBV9 CASSVDGGAKNIQYF TGTGCCAGCAGCGTAGACGGGGGGGCCAAAAACATTCAGTACTTC
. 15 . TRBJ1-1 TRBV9 CASSVGTQGGNEAFF TGTGCCAGCAGCGTAGGAACCCAGGGAGGGAATGAAGCTTTCTTT
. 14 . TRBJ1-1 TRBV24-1 CATTAEVLNTEAFF TGTGCCACCACCGCGGAAGTTTTGAACACTGAAGCTTTCTTT
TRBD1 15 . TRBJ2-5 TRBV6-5 CASRKGQLVQETQYF TGTGCCAGCAGGAAGGGACAGCTAGTCCAAGAGACCCAGTACTTC
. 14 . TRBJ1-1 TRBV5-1 CASSLGTSGSEAFF TGCGCCAGCAGCTTGGGGACATCCGGGTCTGAAGCTTTCTTT
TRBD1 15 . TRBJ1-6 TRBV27 CATSPKGQGLSPLHF TGTGCCACCTCACCTAAGGGACAGGGGCTATCACCCCTCCACTTT
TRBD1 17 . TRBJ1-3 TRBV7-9 CASSLGGPGGTGNTIYF TGTGCCAGCAGCTTAGGAGGCCCAGGGGGCACTGGAAACACCATATATTTT
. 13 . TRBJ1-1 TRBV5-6 CASSSRVGTEAFF TGTGCCAGCAGCTCCAGGGTTGGAACTGAAGCTTTCTTT
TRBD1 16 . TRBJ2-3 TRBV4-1 CASSQDPGGEIDTQYF TGCGCCAGCAGCCAAGATCCAGGGGGCGAAATAGATACGCAGTATTTT
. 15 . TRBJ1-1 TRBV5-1 CASSLSSGSHTEAFF TGCGCCAGCAGCTTGTCATCCGGGTCTCACACTGAAGCTTTCTTT
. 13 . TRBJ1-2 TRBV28 CASSPPGNYGYTF TGTGCCAGCAGTCCTCCCGGGAACTATGGCTACACCTTC
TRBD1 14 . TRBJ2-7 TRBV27 CASRTGTGYYEQYF TGTGCCAGCAGAACCGGGACAGGGTATTACGAGCAGTACTTC
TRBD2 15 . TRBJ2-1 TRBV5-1 CASSLPSGSYNEQFF TGCGCCAGCAGCTTGCCTAGCGGCTCCTACAATGAGCAGTTCTTC
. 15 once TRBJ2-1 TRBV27 CASRGAIGSYNEQFF TGTGCCAGCAGGGGGGCCATAGGCTCCTACAATGAGCAGTTCTTC
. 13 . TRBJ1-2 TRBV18 CASTQGPNYGYTF TGTGCCAGCACCCAGGGTCCTAACTATGGCTACACCTTC
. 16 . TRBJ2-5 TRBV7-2 CASSLAYGGAQETQYF TGTGCCAGCAGCTTAGCGTACGGCGGGGCACAAGAGACCCAGTACTTC
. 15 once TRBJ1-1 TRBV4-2 CASRRQTGMNTEAFF TGTGCCAGCAGGAGACAAACAGGGATGAACACTGAAGCTTTCTTT
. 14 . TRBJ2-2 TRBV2 CASSVQGESGELFF TGTGCCAGCAGTGTCCAGGGCGAAAGCGGGGAGCTGTTTTTT
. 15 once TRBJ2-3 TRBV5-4 CASALTRVGTDTQYF TGTGCCAGCGCCCTGACTCGGGTTGGCACAGATACGCAGTATTTT
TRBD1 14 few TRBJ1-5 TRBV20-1 CSASQDREDQPQHF TGCAGTGCTAGTCAAGACAGGGAGGATCAGCCCCAGCATTTT